This TCR beta chain was sequenced for a study of T cell changes during pregnancy in multiple sclerosis. Libraries were prepared by immunoSEQ multiplex PCR; TCRdb keeps only in-frame clonotypes and omits some of them. The table includes 77,000 or so clones, around 95% detected once. The CDR3 runs 17 residues. Trimming took off 4 bases at V and 1 base at J, with 18 bases between the two ends. The germline V gene has CDR1 SGDLS and CDR2 YYNGEE. The rearrangement joins TRBV9 to TRBJ1-3; possibly TRBD1 for D (6 bases). This TCR was sampled from a female donor in good health, enrolled as a control in a pregnancy study. The material was peripheral blood, obtained in the second trimester of pregnancy. CDR3 loop: CASSHNREAGSGNTIYF. The DNA of the CDR3 is TGTGCCAGCAGCCATAACAGGGAAGCAGGTTCTGGAAACACCATATATTTT.